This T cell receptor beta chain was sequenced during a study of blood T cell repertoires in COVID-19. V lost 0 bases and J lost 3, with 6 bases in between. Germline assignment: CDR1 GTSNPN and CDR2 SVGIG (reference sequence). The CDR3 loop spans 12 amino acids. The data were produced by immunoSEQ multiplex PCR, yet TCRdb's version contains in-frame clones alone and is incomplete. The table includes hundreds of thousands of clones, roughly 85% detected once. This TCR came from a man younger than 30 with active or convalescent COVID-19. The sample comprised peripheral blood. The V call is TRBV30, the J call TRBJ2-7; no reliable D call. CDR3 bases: TGTGCCTGGAGTGTAAGCCACTACGAGCAGTACTTC. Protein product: CAWSVSHYEQYF. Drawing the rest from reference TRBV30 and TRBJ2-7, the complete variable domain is SQTIHQWPATLVQPVGSPLSLECTVEGTSNPNLYWYRQAAGRGLQLLFYSVGIGQISSEVPQNLSASRPQDRQFILSSKKLLLSDSGFYLCAWSVSHYEQYFGPGTRLTVT.